This is a list of T cell receptor beta chains from one sample in a study of T-cell reconstitution after alpha-beta-depleted transplantation in children. Each CDR3 protein gets one entry after TCRdb re-called the PCR reads with MiXCR. This sample has 260,000 or so distinct CDR3 sequences, with 12% found just once. This sample comprised PBMCs from the stem cell graft donor, obtained from the stem cell graft. The receptors stem from a human donor who donated a stem cell graft to a child with acute lymphoblastic leukemia. Each CDR3 is given without its conserved first and last residue.

>TRBV7-9|TRBJ2-6
ASSPLARPSGANVLT
>TRBV4-3|TRBJ2-3
ASSQASGSLTSTDTQY
>TRBV9|TRBJ2-1
ASSLSGGAWNEQF
>TRBV12-3/TRBV12-4|TRBJ1-2
ASSMPSNYGYT
>TRBV29-1|TRBJ2-2
SVGTGYTGELF
>TRBV2|TRBJ2-7
ASSETRREQY
>TRBV7-2|TRBJ2-3
ASSLLAGKGTDTQY
>TRBV5-5|TRBJ1-5
ASSPGQGGQPQH
>TRBV25-1|TRBJ2-7
ASIRTGSAEQY
>TRBV7-2|TRBJ2-4
ASSLGGSGGGNIQY
>TRBV27|TRBJ2-7
ASSHGQGAIGAYEQY
>TRBV18|TRBJ1-1
ASSRERGTLAF
>TRBV5-1|TRBJ1-4
ASSLDGVGVQKLF
>TRBV7-2|TRBJ2-4
ASSLRGSQTNIQY
>TRBV12-3/TRBV12-4|TRBJ2-5
ASSLGGTTQETQY
>TRBV6-2/TRBV6-3|TRBJ2-7
ASSYSSGGPYEQY
>TRBV29-1|TRBJ2-1
SVEGVVTSGRKENSYNEQF
>TRBV30|TRBJ1-5
AWSVGESNQPQH
>TRBV7-9|TRBJ2-5
ASSGGHYQETQY
>TRBV27|TRBJ2-7
ASRPTLGSYEQY
>TRBV10-3|TRBJ2-7
AHSGGGRGAYEQY
>TRBV28|TRBJ2-1
ASSLRTYEQF
>TRBV5-1|TRBJ2-1
ASSWTLPGPSSHEQF
>TRBV9|TRBJ1-6
ASSVLGHNNSPLH
>TRBV29-1|TRBJ1-2
SVERGTGSYGYT
>TRBV20-1|TRBJ1-5
SARVPNYSNQPQH
>TRBV10-3|TRBJ1-1
ATWEQGRGAF
>TRBV7-2|TRBJ1-3
ASSSLGQWAGNTIY
>TRBV20-1|TRBJ1-1
SARDRQGQGAGEAF
>TRBV5-1|TRBJ2-5
ASSFSSFETQY
>TRBV20-1|TRBJ2-7
SARALVEQY
>TRBV12-3/TRBV12-4|TRBJ1-5
ASSPTGSWQPQH
>TRBV9|TRBJ2-1
ASSVATGGGNEQF
>TRBV12-3/TRBV12-4|TRBJ2-5
ASTGPANQETQY
>TRBV7-9|TRBJ2-3
ASTQTSGTTDTQY
>TRBV5-1|TRBJ2-7
ASSRRGYEQY
>TRBV5-1|TRBJ1-2
ASSSGQVPANGYT
>TRBV20-1|TRBJ1-1
SVSGNTEAF
>TRBV29-1|TRBJ2-4
SVDAGLNIQY
>TRBV29-1|TRBJ2-7
SAEGQGPYEQY
>TRBV5-1|TRBJ1-2
ASSGDNYGYT
>TRBV20-1|TRBJ1-5
SASPGSNQPQH
>TRBV7-8|TRBJ2-3
ASSLTGARDTQY
>TRBV5-1|TRBJ2-5
ASSLETTRETQY
>TRBV7-8|TRBJ2-5
ASSLHLAAGGETQY
>TRBV29-1|TRBJ1-1
SVNRGVTEAF
>TRBV7-2|TRBJ2-1
DSSLTEVGEQF
>TRBV4-3|TRBJ2-7
ASSQDEAGGLYEQY
>TRBV3-1|TRBJ2-1
ASSLTAGSEQF
>TRBV28|TRBJ2-5
ASSPRSGETQY
>TRBV6-1|TRBJ1-2
ASSEGTAYGYT
>TRBV12-3/TRBV12-4|TRBJ1-1
ASSLVGQGGNTEAF
>TRBV6-2/TRBV6-3|TRBJ1-5
ASRPRTGFSYSNQPQH